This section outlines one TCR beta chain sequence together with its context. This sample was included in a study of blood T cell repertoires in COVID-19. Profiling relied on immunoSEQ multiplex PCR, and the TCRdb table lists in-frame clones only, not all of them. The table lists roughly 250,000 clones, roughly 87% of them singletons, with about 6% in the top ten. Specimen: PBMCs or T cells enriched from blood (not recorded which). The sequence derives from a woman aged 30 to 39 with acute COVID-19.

The CDR3 protein is CASSQVPGESGNYGYTF. Written as DNA, the CDR3 is TGCGCCAGCAGCCAAGTCCCAGGGGAATCTGGTAACTATGGCTACACCTTC. The chain is built from TRBV4-3 and TRBJ1-2; maybe TRBD1 (6 bases). Germline CDR1 LGHNA, CDR2 YSLEER. The CDR3 totals 17 residues. The germline V and J ends were trimmed by 1 base and 1 base, with 16 bases remaining between them.